Below are 27 T cell receptor beta chains sequenced from a single sample in a study of shared clonotypes between healthy human individuals. Method: immunoSEQ multiplex PCR; TCRdb's copy keeps in-frame clones and lacks some. The sample consists of about 770,000 clones, around 70% of them appearing once. Source material: memory CD4+ T cells sorted from blood. Specified subset: CD45RA-negative fraction. The receptor set was obtained from a woman in her 30s in good health.

This chain connects TRBV29-1 to TRBJ2-7; either TRBD1 or TRBD2 may supply D (5 bases each). This CDR3 contains 12 residues. Germline V CDR1 and CDR2: SQVTM, ANQGSEA. V was clipped by 7 bases and J by 7 bases, with 17 bases between them. This CDR3 reads CSARGASLEQYF. CDR3 nucleotide sequence: TGCAGCGCCCGAGGGGCGTCGTTAGAGCAGTACTTC.

V usage is TRBV6-1 and J usage is TRBJ2-7, with D uncertain. Trimming stripped 2 bases from V and 4 bases from J, with 6 bases between. The germline V gene encodes CDR1 MNHNS and CDR2 SASEGT. The CDR3 sequence is 12 residues long. CDR3 region: CASSERRYEQYF. CDR3 DNA: TGTGCCAGCAGTGAACGACGATACGAGCAGTACTTC.

Remarks on this clone: The sample carries other DNA sequences with the same CDR3. The J gene is TRBJ2-2, the V gene TRBV5-6, with D possibly being TRBD1 (6 bases). Per germline, CDR1 SGHDT and CDR2 YYEEEE. The CDR3 covers 14 residues. V shed 4 bases and J shed 4 bases, with 11 bases lying between them. This CDR3 reads CASSPTGFTGELFF. CDR3 nucleotides: TGTGCCAGCAGCCCCACAGGGTTCACCGGGGAGCTGTTTTTT. Full variable domain (missing parts from reference TRBV5-6 and TRBJ2-2): DAGVTQSPTHLIKTRGQQVTLRCSPKSGHDTVSWYQQALGQGPQFIFQYYEEEERQRGNFPDRFSGHQFPNYSSELNVNALLLGDSALYLCASSPTGFTGELFFGEGSRLTVL.

V usage is TRBV7-2 and J usage is TRBJ2-3; possible D gene TRBD1, 6 bases. V lost 5 bases and J 1 base, leaving 13 bases between the germline ends. The CDR3 contains 15 residues. Germline values: CDR1 SGHTA, CDR2 FQGNSA. CDR3 sequence reads: CASSRGGLGTDTQYF. The CDR3 region has the DNA TGTGCCAGCAGCAGAGGGGGATTGGGCACAGATACGCAGTATTTT.

The CDR3 nucleotides are TGCAGCGTTGCGTATCACGACAGAAGCTCCTACAATGAGCAGTTCTTC. Translated: CSVAYHDRSSYNEQFF. V and J are TRBV29-1 and TRBJ2-1; maybe TRBD1 (5 bases). Germline-derived CDR1 and CDR2 are SQVTM and ANQGSEA. Trimming removed 4 bases from V and 0 bases from J, with 16 bases in between. The CDR3 contains 16 residues.

J is TRBJ2-2 and V is TRBV7-8; possible D gene TRBD2, 5 bases. V dropped 7 bases and J dropped 6 bases, with 15 bases sitting between them. There are 14 residues in the CDR3. Germline assignment: CDR1 SGHVS and CDR2 FQNEAQ. The CDR3 here is CASTLREGPGELFF. The CDR3, as DNA: TGTGCCAGCACCCTCCGGGAAGGGCCCGGGGAGCTGTTTTTT.

V gene TRBV7-6 combines with J gene TRBJ1-3; no clear D gene. The CDR3 has 16 amino acids. V dropped 1 base and J dropped 0 bases, with 10 bases sitting between them. The germline gives CDR1 SGHVS, CDR2 FNYEAQ. The CDR3 DNA reads as TGTGCCAGCAGCTTAGTCCCGGGCTTCTCTGGAAACACCATATATTTT. As protein: CASSLVPGFSGNTIYF. Full variable domain (missing parts from reference TRBV7-6 and TRBJ1-3): GAGVSQSPRYKVTKRGQDVALRCDPISGHVSLYWYRQALGQGPEFLTYFNYEAQQDKSGLPNDRFSAERPEGSISTLTIQRTEQRDSAMYRCASSLVPGFSGNTIYFGEGSWLTVV.

This clone has at least ten counts. The chain links TRBV28 to TRBJ2-7; a weak D match, TRBD1 (5 bases). This CDR3 has 13 amino acids. The germline CDR1 and CDR2 sequences are MDHEN and SYDVKM. Trimming took 8 bases from V and 4 from J, leaving 15 bases between them. In DNA, the CDR3 is TGTGCCAGCTCCTCAGGGCAGATTTACGAGCAGTACTTC. Amino acids: CASSSGQIYEQYF.

The genes are TRBV5-1 and TRBJ2-5; 7 positions agree with TRBD1. J gave up 4 bases and V 4 bases, and 4 bases lay outside the gene matches. CDR1 and CDR2 from the germline V gene are SGHRS and YFSETQ. The CDR3 has 13 amino acids. CDR3 nucleotides: TGCGCCAGCAGCCCGAGGACAGGAGAGACCCAGTACTTC. This translates into CASSPRTGETQYF.

Note on this clone: Different DNA sequences within this sample yield the same CDR3. The chain links TRBV19 to TRBJ1-5, with 7 bases fitting TRBD1. Trimming took 4 bases from V and 7 from J; bases not matched to a gene: 4. Germline values: CDR1 LNHDA, CDR2 SQIVND (reference sequence). The CDR3 sequence is 13 residues long. CDR3 nucleotides: TGTGCCAGTAGTACCCAGGGGGACCAGCCCCAGCATTTT. Its protein is CASSTQGDQPQHF.

The V gene is TRBV12-2, the J gene TRBJ2-1. TRBV12-2 is termed a pseudogene. The CDR3 covers 15 residues. CDR3 sequence: CASQAGRSANNEQFF. Written as DNA, the CDR3 is TGTGCAAGTCAGGCCGGCCGGTCCGCCAACAATGAGCAGTTCTTC.

A note on this clone: This sample also contains other DNA sequences that code for the same CDR3. The V gene is TRBV28, the J gene TRBJ1-4, with D possibly matching TRBD1 (6 bases). This CDR3 spans 11 amino acids. Trimming removed 5 bases at V and 8 bases at J, with 6 bases between. In germline, CDR1 is MDHEN, CDR2 SYDVKM. Here the CDR3 reads CASSTGEKLFF. CDR3 DNA sequence: TGTGCCAGCAGTACAGGGGAAAAACTGTTTTTT.

This clone has a count of ten or more. The V call is TRBV9, the J call TRBJ1-1; the D is unclear. Germline CDR1 is SGDLS and CDR2 is YYNGEE. Trimming cost V 4 bases and J 0 bases, with 13 bases left between them. This CDR3 spans 15 amino acids. The CDR3 loop is CASSPHGRVNTEAFF. Here the CDR3 DNA reads TGTGCCAGCAGCCCCCATGGGAGAGTGAACACTGAAGCTTTCTTT.

The genes are TRBV29-1 and TRBJ2-5; 9 nucleotides align to TRBD1. Looked up from germline, CDR1 is SQVTM and CDR2 is ANQGSEA. This CDR3 comprises 15 residues. V lost 4 bases, J lost 5 bases, and 11 bases stayed unmatched. CDR3: CSVAQGQGTWETQYF. The CDR3 DNA is TGCAGCGTTGCTCAGGGACAGGGAACGTGGGAGACCCAGTACTTC. Based on the CDR3 plus reference TRBV29-1 and TRBJ2-5, the full variable domain is SAVISQKPSRDICQRGTSLTIQCQVDSQVTMMFWYRQQPGQSLTLIATANQGSEATYESGFVIDKFPISRPNLTFSTLTVSNMSPEDSSIYLCSVAQGQGTWETQYFGPGTRLLVL.

A note on this clone: Other DNA sequences of this sample code for an identical CDR3. The CDR3 reads CASSLDSNYGYTF. The CDR3 DNA reads TGCGCCAGCAGCTTGGACAGCAACTATGGCTACACCTTC. The chain couples TRBV5-1 to TRBJ1-2; unclear D gene. From germline, CDR1 is SGHRS and CDR2 YFSETQ. V was shortened by 0 bases and J by 2 bases, with 5 bases between the two germline ends. The CDR3 is made up of 13 amino acids.

This sequence joins TRBV2 and TRBJ2-7; the D gene is possibly TRBD2 (6 bases). Germline V gene data show CDR1 as SNHLY and CDR2 as FYNNEI. This CDR3 comprises 13 residues. The V and J ends lost 6 bases and 2 bases respectively, with 11 bases between them. CDR3 residues: CASSQLATYEQYF. The CDR3 coding sequence is TGTGCCAGCAGCCAACTAGCTACCTACGAGCAGTACTTC.

V usage is TRBV5-1 and J usage is TRBJ2-7, with D possibly TRBD2 on 6 matching bases. With 4 bases removed from V and 9 bases from J, the gap between germline ends came to 11 bases. Germline V gene sequence: CDR1 SGHRS, CDR2 YFSETQ. The CDR3 contains 11 residues. DNA for the CDR3: TGCGCCAGCAGCGGGGGGACGTCGCAGTACTTC. Translated: CASSGGTSQYF.

The V call is TRBV9, the J call TRBJ2-1; a possible D gene is TRBD1 (6 bases). V was pared by 2 bases and J by 7 bases, with 16 bases between. Per germline, CDR1 SGDLS and CDR2 YYNGEE. This CDR3 is built from 15 residues. The CDR3 reads CASSVSWGLGNEQFF. In DNA form, the CDR3 reads TGTGCCAGCAGCGTCAGTTGGGGGCTTGGGAATGAGCAGTTCTTC. Full variable domain (remainder filled in from reference TRBV9 and TRBJ2-1): DSGVTQTPKHLITATGQRVTLRCSPRSGDLSVYWYQQSLDQGLQFLIQYYNGEERAKGNILERFSAQQFPDLHSELNLSSLELGDSALYFCASSVSWGLGNEQFFGPGTRLTVL.

This clone showed up just a few times. The rearrangement joins TRBV29-1 to TRBJ2-5; 9 nucleotides line up with TRBD2. The V and J ends lost 6 bases and 7 bases, in that order; junction bases with no gene match: 15. Germline loops: CDR1 SQVTM, CDR2 ANQGSEA. The CDR3 is 15 amino acids. The CDR3 bases are TGCAGCGTCACCTCTCCCGCGGGAGGGTCGTGGACCCAGTACTTC. Translation gives CSVTSPAGGSWTQYF.

In this sample, this clone turned up a few times. Other DNA sequences in this sample translate to the same CDR3. The CDR3 spells CASSIGPGASTDTQYF. The DNA for the CDR3 is TGTGCCAGTAGTATCGGGCCCGGTGCTAGCACAGATACGCAGTATTTT. The V gene is TRBV19, the J gene TRBJ2-3, with D uncertain. The CDR3 runs 16 residues. Germline CDR1 reads LNHDA; CDR2 reads SQIVND (reference sequence). Trimming left V 3 bases short and J 0 bases short, with 13 bases between.

J is TRBJ2-7 and V is TRBV20-1; D is uncertain. Germline V lookup: CDR1 DFQATT, CDR2 SNEGSKA (reference sequence). V shed 2 bases and J shed 5 bases, with 7 bases lying between them. This CDR3 is 11 amino acids long. CDR3 amino acids: CSARPLDEQYF. The CDR3 nucleotides read TGCAGTGCTAGACCCCTCGACGAGCAGTACTTC.

The V gene is TRBV18, the J gene TRBJ1-3; no firm D call. CDR3 size: 14 residues. Germline V gene data show CDR1 as KGHSH and CDR2 as LQKENI. V was cut by 6 bases and J by 4 bases, with 13 bases left in between. CDR3 amino acids: CASSQDTSGNTIYF. The CDR3 region has the DNA TGTGCCAGCTCCCAAGACACCAGCGGAAACACCATATATTTT.

This chain uses TRBV28 with TRBJ1-2, with no clear D. This CDR3 spans 14 amino acids. V gave up 3 bases and J gave up 5 bases, with 13 bases separating them. In germline, CDR1 is MDHEN, CDR2 SYDVKM. As DNA, the CDR3 is TGTGCCAGCAGTTTGCAGGATCCCTTTTATGGCTACACCTTC. It translates to CASSLQDPFYGYTF.

This clone was found a few times. Germline and junction disagree at one end, which may indicate a read error. The chain carries TRBV7-9 and TRBJ1-2, with unresolved D. The CDR3 is made up of 16 amino acids. Germline V gives CDR1 SEHNR, CDR2 FQNEAQ (reference sequence). The CDR3 sequence: CASSLAAVGYNYGYTF. Here the CDR3 DNA reads TGTGCCAGCAGTTTAGCGGCGGTAGGGTATAACTATGGCTACACCTTC.

The V gene is TRBV25-1, the J gene TRBJ2-7; no clear D. Germline CDR1 and CDR2: MGHDK and SYGVNS. Trimming cost V 5 bases and J 2 bases, with 13 bases left between them. The CDR3 length is 14 residues. CDR3 nucleotide sequence: TGTGCCAGCAGTCCCCCGCGTGGCCCCTACGAGCAGTACTTC. This codes for CASSPPRGPYEQYF.

The chain carries TRBV9 and TRBJ2-1, with 13 bases identical to TRBD2. CDR1 SGDLS and CDR2 YYNGEE come from the germline V gene. V lost 3 bases and J lost 3; bases outside the gene matches: 6. The CDR3 covers 17 residues. The CDR3 nucleotides are TGTGCCAGCAGCGGCGGACTAGCGGGAGCCGGCTACAATGAGCAGTTCTTC. Translated, it gives CASSGGLAGAGYNEQFF.

V is TRBV5-1 and J is TRBJ1-1; the D is unclear. V lost 7 bases and J lost 0, with 10 bases in between. Germline loops: CDR1 SGHRS, CDR2 YFSETQ. This CDR3 has 13 residues. The chain's CDR3 is CASRVQMNTEAFF. In DNA form, the CDR3 reads TGCGCCAGCCGTGTGCAAATGAACACTGAAGCTTTCTTT.